These 12 T cell receptor beta chains were sequenced from one sample in a study of blood T cell repertoires in COVID-19. Clones were read by immunoSEQ multiplex PCR, and TCRdb kept only the in-frame ones, dropping some. The sample lists about 110,000 clones; about 80% were seen once. The sample taken for sequencing was peripheral blood. The origin of the receptors is a man in his 70s with acute or convalescent COVID-19.

The chain joins TRBV6-1 to TRBJ1-1, with unresolved D. Trimming removed 2 bases at V and 0 bases at J, with 10 bases between. This CDR3 has 15 residues. Per the germline V gene, CDR1 is MNHNS and CDR2 is SASEGT. The CDR3 reads CASSELTSMNTEAFF. CDR3 nucleotides: TGTGCCAGCAGTGAATTGACATCCATGAACACTGAAGCTTTCTTT.

This clone has just a few counts. The J gene is TRBJ1-5, the V gene TRBV14; 7 positions match TRBD1. Germline V gene lookup returns CDR1 SGHDN and CDR2 FVKESK. The V segment lost 5 bases and the J segment 0 bases; nucleotides outside the gene matches: 7. This CDR3 has 16 residues. In nucleotides, the CDR3 is TGTGCCAGCAGCGTACACAGGGGATATAGCAATCAGCCCCAGCATTTT. This translates into CASSVHRGYSNQPQHF.

The V gene is TRBV6-6, the J gene TRBJ1-2, with 7 nucleotides matching TRBD1. The CDR3 runs 15 residues. Trimming at V came to 0 bases and at J to 4 bases, leaving 5 bases not matched to a gene. Looked up from germline, CDR1 is MNHNY and CDR2 is SVGAGI (reference sequence). CDR3 nucleotide sequence: TGTGCCAGCAGTTACTCAGGAGGGGGCGTCTATGGCTACACCTTC. Its protein is CASSYSGGGVYGYTF.

The gene calls are TRBV7-9 and TRBJ1-4; D is ambiguous. V lost 5 bases and J lost 3, with 10 bases in between. Germline CDR1 SEHNR, CDR2 FQNEAQ (reference sequence). The CDR3 consists of 14 residues. DNA of the CDR3: TGTGCCAGCAGCCGAGGGTCCCCTAATGAAAAACTGTTTTTT. This encodes CASSRGSPNEKLFF.

The CDR3 protein is CASSPSGGAYEQYF. The CDR3 nucleotides are TGTGCCAGCTCCCCCAGCGGGGGGGCTTACGAGCAGTACTTC. V and J are TRBV18 and TRBJ2-7; 10 nucleotides align to TRBD2. Germline CDR1 is KGHSH and CDR2 is LQKENI. V gave up 6 bases and J gave up 4 bases; unmatched junction bases: 6. The CDR3 extends over 14 amino acids.

The genes are TRBV2 and TRBJ1-2, with D possibly TRBD1 on 6 matching bases. V was clipped by 0 bases and J by 1 base, with 12 bases between them. CDR3 length: 16 residues. Germline CDR1 is SNHLY and CDR2 is FYNNEI. In nucleotides, the CDR3 is TGTGCCAGCAGTGAAGCGCTTCAGGGGCGTAACTATGGCTACACCTTC. It specifies CASSEALQGRNYGYTF.

The chain couples TRBV7-8 to TRBJ2-3; tentative D call: TRBD2 (6 bases). CDR1 is SGHVS and CDR2 is FQNEAQ in the germline V gene. V was shortened by 5 bases and J by 3 bases, with 15 bases between the two germline ends. The CDR3 spans 15 residues. DNA for the CDR3: TGTGCCAGCAGCCCGACTAGGCGGTGGACAGATACGCAGTATTTT. Translated, it gives CASSPTRRWTDTQYF.

In this sample, this clone turned up once. This chain links TRBV2 with TRBJ2-7; tentative D call: TRBD2 (6 bases). The germline gives CDR1 SNHLY, CDR2 FYNNEI. Trimming took 0 bases from V and 7 from J, leaving 19 bases between them. The CDR3 length is 16 residues. The chain's CDR3 is CASSEAKGEGAGEQYF. CDR3 sequence (DNA): TGTGCCAGCAGTGAAGCGAAAGGTGAGGGCGCGGGGGAGCAGTACTTC.

The rearrangement links TRBV5-4 to TRBJ1-2, with 9 bases aligning to TRBD1. Trimming cost V 4 bases and J 3 bases; bases outside gene matches: 7. Germline V lookup: CDR1 SGHNT, CDR2 YYREEE (reference sequence). This CDR3 region has 15 residues. The chain's CDR3 is CASSPVRTGDYGYTF. The CDR3 DNA follows: TGTGCCAGCAGCCCGGTAAGGACAGGGGACTATGGCTACACCTTC. Variable domain in full (rest from reference TRBV5-4 and TRBJ1-2): ETGVTQSPTHLIKTRGQQVTLRCSSQSGHNTVSWYQQALGQGPQFIFQYYREEENGRGNFPPRFSGLQFPNYSSELNVNALELDDSALYLCASSPVRTGDYGYTFGSGTRLTVV.

V gene TRBV27 combines with J gene TRBJ1-4, with D perhaps matching TRBD1 (5 bases). Germline CDR1 and CDR2: MNHEY and SMNVEV (reference sequence). The CDR3 length is 16 residues. V was clipped by 4 bases and J by 5 bases, with 17 bases between them. CDR3 protein: CASSSRGQGQNEKLFF. CDR3 DNA sequence: TGTGCCAGCAGTTCCCGTGGACAAGGTCAAAATGAAAAACTGTTTTTT.

The chain is built from TRBV5-6 and TRBJ1-5, with a possible D match to TRBD1 (6 bases). The germline CDR1 and CDR2 sequences are SGHDT and YYEEEE. The CDR3 sequence is 14 residues long. Deletions cut 4 bases from V and 3 bases from J, with 11 bases between. DNA for the CDR3: TGTGCCAGCAGCAGACAGGAGCCCAATCAGCCCCAGCATTTT. Protein: CASSRQEPNQPQHF.

This clone was found a few times. The CDR3 loop reads CASSVATGGGTYEQYF. The CDR3 bases are TGTGCCAGCAGCGTAGCTACTGGCGGGGGGACATACGAGCAGTACTTC. The chain employs TRBV9 and TRBJ2-7, with 8 bases lining up with TRBD2. Germline-derived CDR1 and CDR2 are SGDLS and YYNGEE. This CDR3 is built from 16 residues. Trimming at V came to 0 bases and at J to 4 bases, leaving 9 bases not matched to a gene.